These 18 T cell receptor beta chains were all obtained from the same sample, sequenced in a study of shared clonotypes between healthy human individuals. Libraries were prepared by immunoSEQ multiplex PCR; TCRdb keeps only in-frame clonotypes and omits some of them. The table shows about 2 million clones, with around 96% occurring only once. Naivety among CD8 cells was defined by CD45RO negativity and positive CCR7 selection, thereby excluding terminally differentiated effector memory CD45RA+ cells. Sequencing input: naive CD8+ T cells sorted from blood. These receptors were taken from a man between 18 and 29 years old in good health.

The J gene is TRBJ1-6, the V gene TRBV7-2; D is possibly TRBD1 (5 bases). This CDR3 has 15 amino acids. Germline CDR1 reads SGHTA; CDR2 reads FQGNSA. Trimming took 5 bases from V and 7 from J, leaving 15 bases between them. The CDR3, as DNA: TGTGCCAGCAGCCCCCCGGGACGTTTAAATTCACCCCTCCACTTT. It is translated as CASSPPGRLNSPLHF. Variable domain in full (rest from reference TRBV7-2 and TRBJ1-6): GAGVSQSPSNKVTEKGKDVELRCDPISGHTALYWYRQSLGQGLEFLIYFQGNSAPDKSGLPSDRFSAERTGGSVSTLTIQRTQQEDSAVYLCASSPPGRLNSPLHFGNGTRLTVT.

In the case of this clone: This sample includes further DNA sequences coding for the same CDR3. V is TRBV28 and J is TRBJ1-4; TRBD1 agrees at 7 bases. V was pared by 5 bases and J by 8 bases, with 8 bases of the junction left unmatched. Germline loops: CDR1 MDHEN, CDR2 SYDVKM. This CDR3 comprises 14 residues. The CDR3 coding sequence is TGTGCCAGCAGTCGACAGGGTAATGGAGAAAAACTGTTTTTT. As protein: CASSRQGNGEKLFF.

CDR3 DNA sequence: TGTGCCAGCAGCCACGGGACTAGCGGGAGTATCTACGAGCAGTACTTC. It is translated as CASSHGTSGSIYEQYF. This chain links TRBV11-2 with TRBJ2-7; 14 bases are shared with TRBD2. Trimming removed 5 bases from V and 3 bases from J; junction bases left unmatched: 6. From germline, CDR1 is SGHAT and CDR2 FQNNGV. The CDR3 is made up of 16 amino acids.

As concerns this clone: Other DNA sequences in this sample translate to the same CDR3. The chain recombines TRBV27 with TRBJ1-1; possible D gene TRBD1, 5 bases. This CDR3 has 13 residues. Germline V gives CDR1 MNHEY, CDR2 SMNVEV (reference sequence). Trimming removed 6 bases from V and 2 bases from J, with 10 bases in between. The CDR3 sequence is CASRVGANTEAFF. CDR3 sequence (DNA): TGTGCCAGCAGGGTCGGGGCCAACACTGAAGCTTTCTTT.

V usage is TRBV4-1 and J usage is TRBJ1-5, with a weak D call TRBD1 (5 bases). The CDR3 has 15 residues. V was clipped by 1 base and J by 3 bases, with 10 bases between them. Per the germline V gene, CDR1 is MGHRA and CDR2 is YSYEKL. CDR3 region: CASSQGRGPNQPQHF. In DNA, the CDR3 is TGCGCCAGCAGCCAAGGACGGGGCCCCAATCAGCCCCAGCATTTT.

The DNA of the CDR3 is TGTGCCAGCAGCCTACGGGGGGCTGAGGCAGATACGCAGTATTTT. As protein: CASSLRGAEADTQYF. The chain couples TRBV7-9 to TRBJ2-3, with D possibly matching TRBD2 (7 bases). The germline V and J ends were trimmed by 5 bases and 4 bases, with 16 bases remaining between them. Looked up from germline, CDR1 is SEHNR and CDR2 is FQNEAQ (reference sequence). CDR3 size: 15 residues.

The chain has TRBV5-6 and TRBJ1-5; D unresolved. V was pared by 2 bases and J by 10 bases, with 13 bases between. This CDR3 has 13 residues. Looked up from germline, CDR1 is SGHDT and CDR2 is YYEEEE. The CDR3 DNA reads as TGTGCCAGCAGCTTTGGACCGGACGGACCCCAGCATTTT. Protein product: CASSFGPDGPQHF.

This clone was seen a single time. The genes are TRBV6-5 and TRBJ2-7; no firm D call. CDR1 is MNHEY and CDR2 is SVGAGI in the germline V gene. V was shortened by 8 bases and J by 1 base, with 9 bases between the two germline ends. The CDR3 covers 12 residues. Here the CDR3 reads CASYSRSYEQYF. As DNA, the CDR3 is TGTGCCAGCTACAGCCGATCCTACGAGCAGTACTTC.

This rearrangement joins TRBV9 to TRBJ2-5; D might be TRBD2 (6 bases). V shed 3 bases and J shed 5 bases, with 17 bases lying between them. This CDR3 region has 15 residues. Germline values: CDR1 SGDLS, CDR2 YYNGEE. The DNA of the CDR3 is TGTGCCAGCAGCGACGACCCGGGACTCGATGAGACCCAGTACTTC. It translates to CASSDDPGLDETQYF. Complete variable domain (other parts from reference TRBV9 and TRBJ2-5): DSGVTQTPKHLITATGQRVTLRCSPRSGDLSVYWYQQSLDQGLQFLIQYYNGEERAKGNILERFSAQQFPDLHSELNLSSLELGDSALYFCASSDDPGLDETQYFGPGTRLLVL.

The V and J genes are TRBV10-3 and TRBJ1-2; no clear D gene. The germline CDR1 and CDR2 sequences are ENHRY and SYGVKD. Trimming left V 0 bases short and J 7 bases short, with 21 bases between. The CDR3 totals 17 residues. In DNA, the CDR3 is TGTGCCATCAGTGAGTCCTCGGTGAAGGGCTTCGTGGGTGGCTACACCTTC. The encoded protein is CAISESSVKGFVGGYTF.

The chain carries TRBV2 and TRBJ2-1; D is unclear. The CDR3 totals 15 residues. V lost 2 bases and J lost 0, with 8 bases in between. The V gene's germline CDR1 is SNHLY and CDR2 FYNNEI. Here the CDR3 DNA reads TGTGCCAGCAGTGAAAGTGGGGACTCCTACAATGAGCAGTTCTTC. It translates to CASSESGDSYNEQFF. Filled out from reference TRBV2 and TRBJ2-1, the complete variable domain reads EPEVTQTPSHQVTQMGQEVILRCVPISNHLYFYWYRQILGQKVEFLVSFYNNEISEKSEIFDDQFSVERPDGSNFTLKIRSTKLEDSAMYFCASSESGDSYNEQFFGPGTRLTVL.

The V call is TRBV15, the J call TRBJ2-5; TRBD2 matches at 7 bases. Germline loops: CDR1 LNHNV, CDR2 YYDKDF (reference sequence). V gave up 3 bases and J gave up 5 bases; unmatched junction bases: 9. This CDR3 comprises 15 residues. For the CDR3, the DNA is TGTGCCACCAGCAGCCCCGAAGCGGGGCTGGAGACCCAGTACTTC. Translation gives CATSSPEAGLETQYF.

The chain links TRBV6-6 to TRBJ1-5; no clear D. CDR1 and CDR2 from the germline V gene are MNHNY and SVGAGI (reference sequence). This CDR3 has 16 residues. V was shortened by 0 bases and J by 0 bases, with 9 bases between the two germline ends. The CDR3 bases are TGTGCCAGCAGTTACTCGCCCATGGGTAGCAATCAGCCCCAGCATTTT. Encoded protein: CASSYSPMGSNQPQHF.

A few counts support this clone. The sample has other DNA sequences that encode this CDR3 too. The chain carries TRBV5-6 and TRBJ2-2; D remains ambiguous. The germline V and J ends were trimmed by 0 bases and 5 bases, with 5 bases remaining between them. Germline CDR1 and CDR2: SGHDT and YYEEEE. The CDR3 totals 13 residues. In DNA, the CDR3 is TGTGCCAGCAGCTTGGGGGGAACCGGGGAGCTGTTTTTT. Its translation is CASSLGGTGELFF.

The V and J genes are TRBV27 and TRBJ2-2, with D unresolved. CDR3 length: 16 residues. Between the trimmed V and J ends, which lost 3 bases and 3 bases, there was a span of 14 bases. Per germline, CDR1 MNHEY and CDR2 SMNVEV (reference sequence). In DNA form, the CDR3 reads TGTGCCAGCAGTTTTAGAGAAATTCTACACACCGGGGAGCTGTTTTTT. Translation: CASSFREILHTGELFF.

Note on this clone: One junction end disagrees with the germline gene, perhaps due to a read error. The genes are TRBV15 and TRBJ1-1; D ambiguous. This CDR3 is 16 amino acids long. The V gene's germline CDR1 is LNHNV and CDR2 YYDKDF (reference sequence). Here the CDR3 DNA reads TGTGCCACCAGCAGAGATCTTATGAGAATGAACACTGAGGCTTTCTTT. Translating gives CATSRDLMRMNTEAFF.

The J gene is TRBJ2-5, the V gene TRBV27; 10 bases match TRBD2. CDR1 and CDR2 from the germline V gene are MNHEY and SMNVEV (reference sequence). The CDR3 consists of 16 residues. Trimming at V came to 1 base and at J to 1 base, leaving 3 bases not matched to a gene. The CDR3 sequence is CASSLFSGGFQETQYF. The CDR3 nucleotides read TGTGCCAGCAGTTTATTTAGCGGGGGGTTCCAAGAGACCCAGTACTTC.

J is TRBJ2-7 and V is TRBV14; 9 nucleotides match TRBD2. CDR1 and CDR2 (germline): SGHDN, FVKESK. V lost 5 bases, J lost 6 bases, and 8 bases stayed unmatched. This CDR3 has 14 residues. The CDR3 DNA sequence: TGTGCCAGCAGCAATAGCGGGGGTGGTTTCGAGCAGTACTTC. It is translated as CASSNSGGGFEQYF.